This entry concerns a single T cell receptor beta chain. This clonotype has at least ten counts. This receptor's antigen is unknown. Per-base qualities were not stored, and no clone one base away is much larger. The CDR3 has 14 amino acids, counting the end cysteine and phenylalanine. This entry keeps only the CDR3 DNA: 42 bases, framed from base 1. Sequences SNHLY (CDR1) and FYNNEI (CDR2) are obtained from the germline V gene. V is cut by 8 bases and J by 5 bases, and the space between the germline ends is 18 bases. PBMCs were isolated by Ficoll-Paque density gradient centrifugation. Sequencing relied on an Illumina NovaSeq 6000. TCRalpha and TCRbeta cDNA libraries were constructed by 5'RACE with constant-segment primers, with sample barcodes and unique molecular identifiers being introduced. Trizol reagent was used to extract RNA from every sample. Libraries were amplified in two PCR steps, with a second sample barcode and Illumina TruSeq adapters added in the second step. The libraries were sequenced on an Illumina NovaSeq using 2 x 150 bp paired-end reads. Regarding the original processing steps: Reads were demultiplexed and collapsed into UMI-guided consensus sequences with migec v1.2.7. Using mixcr v2.1.11, UMI consensuses were aligned to TRA and TRB V and J templates and then assembled into clonotypes. A clonotype was counted as expanded or contracted only when both edgeR and NoisET called the clonotype significant, with the noise models trained on biological replicates. For edgeR calls, the thresholds were a false discovery rate-adjusted p below 0.01 and a log2 fold-change of 1. As an exploratory analysis of dynamics, max-normalized trajectories of the 1000 most abundant clonotypes were examined by PCA with hierarchical clustering. The CD4 or CD8 phenotype of responding clones was assigned using the separately sequenced CD4+ and CD8+ repertoires. TCRdb redid the processing of the public reads, applying fastp at Q25 and MiXCR, and retained in-frame beta chains. Each CDR3 protein appears once, grouped with its most common genes and DNA. Clone size and V and J calls follow TCRdb, not the original study. This sample gives about 410,000 distinct CDR3 sequences in total; roughly a quarter of them show up just once. The ten biggest clones cover around 13% of the sample.

These data come from a study of T-cell memory formation after mild COVID-19 (dated by TCRdb to the early 2020s). Study-level background: TCR sequence clusters from the two donors were found to be largely donor specific. In a couple of donors, T-cell clones that expanded and contracted after mild COVID-19 were followed by sequencing TCRalpha and TCRbeta repertoires longitudinally. Two young, previously healthy adult volunteers made up the cohort, one male and one female.

The paper as a whole reports these results and caveats: Some responding clones were detected in pre-infection memory, suggesting pre-existing cross-reactive memory T cells joined the SARS-CoV-2 response. Only a couple of mild cases were covered by the study, and larger cohorts that include severe cases with pre-infection samples were considered necessary. SARS-CoV-2 specificity of the second-wave clones peaking on day 37 was not confirmed. Contracting CD4+ clones were found mainly in CM and EM memory subsets, while CD8+ clones were enriched in EMRA. Clones that contracted from day 15 to 85 showed balanced CD4/CD8 phenotypes, whereas a second wave of clones that expanded from day 15 to 37 leaned towards CD4+.

The TCR was taken from an adult woman who had mild COVID-19 (a few samples of this study predate the infection). The sample titles of this study are shuffled in the database, so cell type and time point are left out; the donor was told from shared clones. Sample: PBMCs or a T cell subset sorted from them (not recorded which). The V and J segments used are TRBV2 and TRBJ1-1, with the D gene not clear enough to name. The nucleotides are TGTGCCAGCTGCGCCGCCCGCGGCCGGACTGAAGCTTTCTTT. Its translation reads: CASCAARGRTEAFF.